The clone carrying this T cell receptor (beta chain) was counted between two and nine times. Its antigen is not identified. The source of the sample is a study of blood T cells in healthy people across ages. Primers used in a second PCR of roughly 6 to 11 cycles were a sample-barcoded 5' primer and a J-beta primer mix. A tag from a template-switch adaptor with 12 random nucleotides marked each cDNA molecule. TCRdb re-called the 5' RACE reads through MiXCR, storing one row per CDR3 protein. The sample lists about 640,000 distinct CDR3 sequences; roughly three fifths were seen once. V shed 3 bases, J shed 7 bases, and the junction held 4 bases outside the gene matches. This CDR3 comprises 14 residues. Study-level points and caveats: Expanded clonotype shifts may have been confounded, as the donors had an unknown CMV status. The study regarded diversity estimates from one million T cells as underestimates. Per million T cells, the diversity of TCR beta decreased roughly linearly as age advanced.

This TCR was recovered from a man aged 55 to 70 in good health. Input material: blood. The chain is built from TRBV12-3 or TRBV12-4 and TRBJ2-1, with 9 bases that match TRBD2. CDR3 amino acids: CASSFLAGSNEQFF. For the CDR3, the DNA is TGTGCCAGCAGTTTCCTAGCGGGATCGAATGAGCAGTTCTTC.